Detailed here is one T cell receptor (beta chain). Profiled with immunoSEQ multiplex PCR; TCRdb holds only in-frame clones, not every one. The repertoire holds approximately 57,000 clones, with roughly four fifths as singletons. These data are taken from a study of radiotherapy plus CTLA-4 blockade in lung cancer. With V trimmed by 1 base and J by 5 bases, 14 bases remained unmatched. This CDR3 is 18 amino acids long. Germline CDR1 and CDR2: SEHNR and FQNEAQ (reference sequence). Patients with chemo-refractory metastatic non-small-cell lung cancer received focal radiation plus CTLA-4 blockade with ipilimumab.

The sample in question was peripheral blood, obtained from a patient treated with radiotherapy plus ipilimumab. This receptor was obtained from a human donor with non-small cell lung cancer whose response to radiotherapy plus ipilimumab could not be evaluated. The chain couples TRBV7-9 to TRBJ2-7; 10 bases align to TRBD2. The DNA for the CDR3 is TGTGCCAGCAGCTTAGAGGGTAGCGGGGGGACGCCGTGGGACGAGCAGTACTTC. Residues: CASSLEGSGGTPWDEQYF.